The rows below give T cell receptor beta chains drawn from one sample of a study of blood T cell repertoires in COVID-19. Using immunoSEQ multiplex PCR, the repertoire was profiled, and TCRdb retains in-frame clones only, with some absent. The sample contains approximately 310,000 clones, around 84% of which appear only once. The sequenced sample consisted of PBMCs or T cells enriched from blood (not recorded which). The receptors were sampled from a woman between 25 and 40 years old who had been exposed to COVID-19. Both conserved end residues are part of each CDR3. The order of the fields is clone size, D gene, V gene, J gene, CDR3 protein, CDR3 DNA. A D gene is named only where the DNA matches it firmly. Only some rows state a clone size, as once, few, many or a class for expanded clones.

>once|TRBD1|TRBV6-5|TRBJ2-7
CASSNPGQGVYEQYF
TGTGCCAGCAGTAACCCGGGACAGGGAGTCTACGAGCAGTACTTC
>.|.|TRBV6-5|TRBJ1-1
CASSYAAPSMAEAFF
TGTGCCAGCAGTTACGCTGCCCCGAGTATGGCTGAAGCTTTCTTT
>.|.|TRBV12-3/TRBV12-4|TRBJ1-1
CASSLQGTEAFF
TGTGCCAGCAGTTTACAGGGGACTGAAGCTTTCTTT
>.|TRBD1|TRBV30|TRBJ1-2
CAWTRDSNGYTF
TGTGCCTGGACCCGGGACAGCAATGGCTACACCTTC
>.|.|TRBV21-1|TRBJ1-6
CASSKGSDREGSPLHF
TGTGCCAGCAGCAAAGGTTCGGACAGGGAAGGTTCACCCCTCCACTTT
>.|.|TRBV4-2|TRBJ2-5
CASSQERGPVETQYF
TGTGCCAGCAGCCAGGAACGGGGTCCGGTAGAGACCCAGTACTTC
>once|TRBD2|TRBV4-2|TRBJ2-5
CASSYGGAGQETQYF
TGTGCCAGCAGCTACGGGGGGGCGGGCCAAGAGACCCAGTACTTC
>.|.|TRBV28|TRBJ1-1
CASSLLQGGGAEAFF
TGTGCCAGCAGTTTACTCCAGGGAGGAGGGGCTGAAGCTTTCTTT
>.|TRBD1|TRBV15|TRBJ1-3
CATSPRDREMGNTIYF
TGTGCCACCAGCCCTCGGGACAGGGAAATGGGAAACACCATATATTTT
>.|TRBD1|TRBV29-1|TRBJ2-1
CSVEFSRGQGEQFF
TGCAGCGTTGAATTCAGCAGGGGGCAAGGTGAGCAGTTCTTC
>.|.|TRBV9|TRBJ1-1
CASSVGLVSVYTEAFF
TGTGCCAGCAGCGTAGGGTTAGTTTCGGTGTACACTGAAGCTTTCTTT
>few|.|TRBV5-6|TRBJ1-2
CASSFGRGANGYTF
TGTGCCAGCAGCTTTGGGCGGGGCGCGAATGGCTACACCTTC
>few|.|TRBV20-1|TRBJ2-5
CSASGWYRENQETQYF
TGCAGTGCTAGTGGGTGGTATCGAGAGAACCAAGAGACCCAGTACTTC
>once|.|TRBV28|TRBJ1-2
CASSFQGFNYGYTF
TGTGCCAGCAGTTTTCAGGGTTTTAACTATGGCTACACCTTC